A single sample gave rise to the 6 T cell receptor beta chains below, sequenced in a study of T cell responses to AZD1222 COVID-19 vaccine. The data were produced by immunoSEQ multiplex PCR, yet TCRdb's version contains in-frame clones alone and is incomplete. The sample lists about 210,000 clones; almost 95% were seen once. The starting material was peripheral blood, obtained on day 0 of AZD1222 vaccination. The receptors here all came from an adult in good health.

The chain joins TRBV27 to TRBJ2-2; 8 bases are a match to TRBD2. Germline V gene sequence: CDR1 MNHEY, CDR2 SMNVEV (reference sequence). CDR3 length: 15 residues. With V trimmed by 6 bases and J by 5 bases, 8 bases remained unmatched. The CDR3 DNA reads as TGTGCCAGCAGCCCGGGGGGGGGCGGGACCGGGGAGCTGTTTTTT. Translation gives CASSPGGGGTGELFF.

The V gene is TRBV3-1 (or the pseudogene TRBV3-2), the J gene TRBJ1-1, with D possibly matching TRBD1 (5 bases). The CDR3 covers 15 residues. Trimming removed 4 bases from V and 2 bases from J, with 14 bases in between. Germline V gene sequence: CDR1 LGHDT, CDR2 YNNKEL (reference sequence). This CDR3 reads CASSLSGGFNTEAFF. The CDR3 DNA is TGTGCCAGCAGCCTCTCGGGGGGTTTCAACACTGAAGCTTTCTTT.

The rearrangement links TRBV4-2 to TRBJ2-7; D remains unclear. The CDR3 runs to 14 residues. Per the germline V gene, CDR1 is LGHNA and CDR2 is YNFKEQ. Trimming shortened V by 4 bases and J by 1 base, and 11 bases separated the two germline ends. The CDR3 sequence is CASSLGPLSYEQYF. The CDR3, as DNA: TGTGCCAGCAGCCTAGGACCATTGTCCTACGAGCAGTACTTC.

Here the CDR3 reads CASSLVPGNTGELFF. The CDR3 DNA reads TGTGCCAGCAGCTTAGTTCCCGGGAACACCGGGGAGCTGTTTTTT. The chain carries TRBV7-6 and TRBJ2-2; D uncertain. The germline CDR1 and CDR2 sequences are SGHVS and FNYEAQ. The CDR3 loop spans 15 amino acids. With 1 base removed from V and 1 base from J, the gap between germline ends came to 7 bases.

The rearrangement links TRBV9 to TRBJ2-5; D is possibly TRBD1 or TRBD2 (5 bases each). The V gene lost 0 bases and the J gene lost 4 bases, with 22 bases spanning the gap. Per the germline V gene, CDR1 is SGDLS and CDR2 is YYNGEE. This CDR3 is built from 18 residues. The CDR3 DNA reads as TGTGCCAGCAGCGTAGGGTCGTTCGGACGGGGCGTGGGAGAGACCCAGTACTTC. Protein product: CASSVGSFGRGVGETQYF.

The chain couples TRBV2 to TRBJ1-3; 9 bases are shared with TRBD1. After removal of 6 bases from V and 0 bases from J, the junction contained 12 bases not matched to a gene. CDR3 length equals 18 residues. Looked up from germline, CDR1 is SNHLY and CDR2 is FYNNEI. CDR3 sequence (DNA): TGTGCCAGCAGAGGACAGGGGAATAAATTCCACTCTGGAAACACCATATATTTT. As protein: CASRGQGNKFHSGNTIYF.